Below are 18 T cell receptor beta chains sequenced from a single sample in a study of monozygotic twins with inflammatory bowel disease. TCRdb re-analyzed the 5' RACE reads; it lists each CDR3 protein once, without DNA. The sample features around 400,000 distinct CDR3 sequences, with 2% to 3% in its top ten. The specimen was blood. The receptors originated from a human donor with ulcerative colitis or Crohn's disease, or a healthy co-twin of an affected twin (not recorded which).

V and J are TRBV14 and TRBJ1-2; TCRdb picks TRBD1, but there is no DNA to check that call. From germline, CDR1 is SGHDN and CDR2 FVKESK. The length of the CDR3 is 12 residues. The CDR3 spells CASSPDIYGYTF.

The CDR3 loop reads CASRQVAGELFF. The genes are TRBV28 and TRBJ2-2. The CDR3 extends over 12 amino acids. CDR1 is MDHEN, CDR2 SYDVKM, per germline.

The genes are TRBV4-3 and TRBJ2-1; TCRdb lists TRBD2, though no DNA is available to test this call. Germline CDR1 and CDR2: LGHNA and YSLEER. The CDR3 runs 12 residues. This chain's CDR3 is CASKGPRPEQFF.

The chain links TRBV29-1 to TRBJ2-3; TCRdb proposes TRBD2, but this gene call is untestable without DNA. Germline V CDR1 and CDR2: SQVTM, ANQGSEA. The CDR3 sequence is 14 residues long. Here the CDR3 reads CSASTSGVTDTQYF.

The chain carries TRBV28 and TRBJ2-5. Germline V gene lookup returns CDR1 MDHEN and CDR2 SYDVKM. This CDR3 comprises 14 residues. This CDR3 reads CASSPVPLLETQYF.

This sequence joins TRBV7-9 and TRBJ2-1; checking the TCRdb D call of TRBD2 is not possible without DNA. The V gene's germline CDR1 is SEHNR and CDR2 FQNEAQ (reference sequence). The CDR3 consists of 14 residues. CDR3 protein: CASSLLRGDNEQFF.

V usage is TRBV11-1 and J usage is TRBJ2-7; TCRdb calls TRBD1, which cannot be checked without DNA. The CDR3 runs 19 residues. Germline V gene sequence: CDR1 SGHAT, CDR2 FQDESV (reference sequence). CDR3: CASSSQPGQGSLWKYEQYF.

The genes are TRBV20-1 and TRBJ2-2; TCRdb's D gene call, TRBD2, goes unchecked for lack of DNA. The CDR3 has 15 residues. The germline gives CDR1 DFQATT, CDR2 SNEGSKA (reference sequence). The CDR3 reads CSASRSGGTTGELFF.

The chain uses TRBV29-1 and TRBJ2-4; TCRdb indicates TRBD1, and absent DNA this call remains unverified. The CDR3 consists of 13 residues. In germline, CDR1 is SQVTM, CDR2 ANQGSEA. Here the CDR3 reads CSVLGGGKNIQYF.

V and J are TRBV7-2 and TRBJ2-1. Germline CDR1 and CDR2: SGHTA and FQGNSA. The CDR3 spans 16 residues. CDR3 residues: CASSLDLWSSYNEQFF.

The chain links TRBV7-6 to TRBJ2-5. This CDR3 region has 14 residues. From germline, CDR1 is SGHVS and CDR2 FNYEAQ. CDR3 loop: CASSLGPKQETQYF. Based on the CDR3 plus reference TRBV7-6 and TRBJ2-5, the full variable domain is GAGVSQSPRYKVTKRGQDVALRCDPISGHVSLYWYRQALGQGPEFLTYFNYEAQQDKSGLPNDRFSAERPEGSISTLTIQRTEQRDSAMYRCASSLGPKQETQYFGPGTRLLVL.

The rearrangement uses TRBV10-3 and TRBJ2-5. This CDR3 spans 14 amino acids. Looked up from germline, CDR1 is ENHRY and CDR2 is SYGVKD. The CDR3 spells CAISDVVSGETQYF.

V and J are TRBV20-1 and TRBJ2-7; the TCRdb D gene call, TRBD2, has no DNA to confirm it. The CDR3 contains 15 residues. Germline CDR1 DFQATT, CDR2 SNEGSKA (reference sequence). The CDR3 spells CSASEGRGRRYEQYF.

This chain uses TRBV5-1 with TRBJ2-1; TCRdb calls TRBD1, which cannot be checked without DNA. Germline V gene lookup returns CDR1 SGHRS and CDR2 YFSETQ. The CDR3 contains 15 residues. CDR3 sequence: CASSSLQGERDEQFF. The entire variable domain, with the rest obtained from reference TRBV5-1 and TRBJ2-1, is as follows: KAGVTQTPRYLIKTRGQQVTLSCSPISGHRSVSWYQQTPGQGLQFLFEYFSETQRNKGNFPGRFSGRQFSNSRSEMNVSTLELGDSALYLCASSSLQGERDEQFFGPGTRLTVL.

This rearrangement joins TRBV7-6 to TRBJ2-1; with no DNA, the TCRdb D assignment of TRBD1 cannot be verified. CDR1 and CDR2 from the germline V gene are SGHVS and FNYEAQ. This CDR3 comprises 14 residues. CDR3 sequence reads: CASSETGTYNEQFF.

Here the CDR3 reads CASSSPGRAVPYTF. The chain combines TRBV5-1 with TRBJ1-2; TCRdb designates TRBD1, a call that cannot be tested without DNA. Germline V gene data show CDR1 as SGHRS and CDR2 as YFSETQ. The CDR3 consists of 14 residues.

V is TRBV4-2 and J is TRBJ1-5; the D call from TCRdb, TRBD1, cannot be confirmed without DNA. There are 17 residues in the CDR3. Germline V CDR1 and CDR2: LGHNA, YNFKEQ. The CDR3 protein is CASSHTFTPGSNQPQHF.

This chain links TRBV20-1 with TRBJ1-4; there is no DNA to check the TCRdb D call of TRBD1. The CDR3 has 13 amino acids. Germline V gene data show CDR1 as DFQATT and CDR2 as SNEGSKA (reference sequence). The CDR3 region is CSASTGTAEKLFF.